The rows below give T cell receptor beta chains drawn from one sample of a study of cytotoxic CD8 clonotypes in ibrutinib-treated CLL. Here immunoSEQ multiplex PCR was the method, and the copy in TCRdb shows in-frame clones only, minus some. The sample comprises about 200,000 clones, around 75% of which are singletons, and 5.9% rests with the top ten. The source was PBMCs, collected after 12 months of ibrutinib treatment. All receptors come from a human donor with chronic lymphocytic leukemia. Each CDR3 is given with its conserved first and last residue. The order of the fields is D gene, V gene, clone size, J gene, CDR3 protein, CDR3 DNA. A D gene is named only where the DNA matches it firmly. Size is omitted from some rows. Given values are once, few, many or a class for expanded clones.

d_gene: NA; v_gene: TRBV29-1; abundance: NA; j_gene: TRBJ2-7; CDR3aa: CSVRPGASYEQYF; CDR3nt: TGCAGCGTCCGACCGGGGGCCTCCTACGAGCAGTACTTC
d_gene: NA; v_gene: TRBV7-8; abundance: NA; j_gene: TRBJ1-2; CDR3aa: CASSDRPLGSPYGYTF; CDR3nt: TGTGCCAGCAGCGATCGGCCGCTGGGGTCTCCCTATGGCTACACCTTC
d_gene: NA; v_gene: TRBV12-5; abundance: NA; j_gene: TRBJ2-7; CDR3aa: CASGPGHGPYEQYF; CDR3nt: TGTGCTAGTGGTCCGGGACACGGACCTTACGAGCAGTACTTC
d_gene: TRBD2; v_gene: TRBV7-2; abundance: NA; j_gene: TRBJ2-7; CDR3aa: CASSLLGGGYEQYF; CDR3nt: TGTGCCAGCAGCTTGTTGGGCGGGGGTTACGAGCAGTACTTC
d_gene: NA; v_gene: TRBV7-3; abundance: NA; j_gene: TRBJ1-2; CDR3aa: CASSLSPGMNYGYTF; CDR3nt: TGTGCCAGCAGCTTAAGTCCAGGGATGAACTATGGCTACACCTTC
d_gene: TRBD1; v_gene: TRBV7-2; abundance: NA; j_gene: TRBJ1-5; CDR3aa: CASSLGTGENQPQHF; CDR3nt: TGTGCCAGCAGCTTAGGGACAGGGGAGAATCAGCCCCAGCATTTT
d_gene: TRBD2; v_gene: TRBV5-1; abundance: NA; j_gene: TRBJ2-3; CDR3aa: CASSLGLAGGPGDTQYF; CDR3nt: TGCGCCAGCAGCTTGGGACTAGCGGGAGGGCCAGGGGATACGCAGTATTTT
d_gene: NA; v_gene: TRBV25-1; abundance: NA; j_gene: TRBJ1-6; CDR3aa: CASTGRNYNSPLHF; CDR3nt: TGTGCCAGCACGGGCAGGAACTATAATTCACCCCTCCACTTT
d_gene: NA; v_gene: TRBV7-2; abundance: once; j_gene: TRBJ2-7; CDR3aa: CASSLAGLSRQQYEQYF; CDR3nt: TGTGCCAGCAGCTTAGCAGGTCTGTCGAGACAGCAATACGAGCAGTACTTC
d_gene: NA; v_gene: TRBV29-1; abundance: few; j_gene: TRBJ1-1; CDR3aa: CSSRVGNPNTEAFF; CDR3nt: TGCAGCTCCCGGGTGGGAAATCCCAACACTGAAGCTTTCTTT
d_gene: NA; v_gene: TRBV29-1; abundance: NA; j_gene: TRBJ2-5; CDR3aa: CCSRASTGTSLYF; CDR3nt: TGCTGCTCCAGGGCGTCGACAGGTACTAGCCTGTACTTC
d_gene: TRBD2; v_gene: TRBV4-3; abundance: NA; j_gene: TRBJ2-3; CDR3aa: CASSQLLAESTDTQYF; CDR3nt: TGCGCCAGCAGCCAACTACTAGCGGAGTCCACAGATACGCAGTATTTT
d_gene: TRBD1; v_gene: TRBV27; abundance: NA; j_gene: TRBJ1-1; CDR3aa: CASSFDRGSNTEAFF; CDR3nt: TGTGCCAGCAGTTTCGACAGGGGGTCGAACACTGAAGCTTTCTTT
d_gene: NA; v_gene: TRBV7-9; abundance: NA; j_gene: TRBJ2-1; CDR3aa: CASSFSTRYNEQFF; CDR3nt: TGTGCCAGCAGCTTTTCAACTAGGTACAATGAGCAGTTCTTC
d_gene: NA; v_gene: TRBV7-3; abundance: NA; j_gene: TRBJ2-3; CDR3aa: CASSLILEDTQYF; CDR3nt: TGTGCCAGCAGCTTAATATTAGAGGATACGCAGTATTTT
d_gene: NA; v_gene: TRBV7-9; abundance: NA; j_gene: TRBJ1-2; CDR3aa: CASSSGGRGYTF; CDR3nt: TGTGCCAGCAGCTCTGGGGGTCGGGGCTACACCTTC
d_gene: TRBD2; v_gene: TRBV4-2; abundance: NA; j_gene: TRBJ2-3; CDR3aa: CASSQVGTSGDRSDTQYF; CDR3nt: TGTGCCAGCAGCCAGGTAGGGACTAGCGGGGACCGGTCAGATACGCAGTATTTT
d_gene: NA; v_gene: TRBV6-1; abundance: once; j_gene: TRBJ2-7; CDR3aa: CASSASGSKSYEQYF; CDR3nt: TGTGCCAGCAGTGCTTCGGGATCTAAGTCCTACGAGCAGTACTTC
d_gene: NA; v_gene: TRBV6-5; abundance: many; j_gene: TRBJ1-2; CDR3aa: CASRPGSLYGYTF; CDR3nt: TGTGCCAGCAGGCCCGGGAGCCTCTATGGCTACACCTTC
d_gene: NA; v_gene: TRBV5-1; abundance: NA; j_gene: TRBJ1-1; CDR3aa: CASSTGEVRTEAFF; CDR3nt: TGCGCCAGCAGCACGGGGGAGGTTCGCACTGAAGCTTTCTTT
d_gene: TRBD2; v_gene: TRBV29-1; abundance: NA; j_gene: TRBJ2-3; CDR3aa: CSAPRGADTQYF; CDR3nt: TGCAGCGCACCGCGGGGGGCAGATACGCAGTATTTT
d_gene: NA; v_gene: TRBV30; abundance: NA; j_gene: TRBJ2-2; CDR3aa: CAWSVSYTGELFF; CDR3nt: TGTGCCTGGAGTGTATCTTACACCGGGGAGCTGTTTTTT
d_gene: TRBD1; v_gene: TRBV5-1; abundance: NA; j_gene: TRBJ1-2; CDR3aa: CASSEETGLGYTF; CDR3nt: TGCGCCAGCAGCGAGGAGACAGGGCTTGGCTACACCTTC
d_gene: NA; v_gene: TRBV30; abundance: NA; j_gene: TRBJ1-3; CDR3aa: CAWRETGPAPGNTIYF; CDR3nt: TGTGCCTGGAGGGAAACAGGGCCAGCTCCTGGAAACACCATATATTTT
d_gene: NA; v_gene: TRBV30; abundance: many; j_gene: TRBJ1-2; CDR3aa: CAWSVGQAYGYTF; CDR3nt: TGTGCCTGGAGTGTAGGGCAGGCCTATGGCTACACCTTC
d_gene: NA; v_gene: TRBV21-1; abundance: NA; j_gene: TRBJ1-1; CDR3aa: CASSKDIPGHRCNEAFF; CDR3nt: TGTGCCAGCAGCAAAGATATCCCGGGACATAGGTGTAATGAAGCTTTCTTT
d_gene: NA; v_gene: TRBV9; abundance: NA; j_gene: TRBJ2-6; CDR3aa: CASSVSWLRSTGANVLTF; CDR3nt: TGTGCCAGCAGCGTATCTTGGCTAAGAAGCACTGGGGCCAACGTCCTGACTTTC
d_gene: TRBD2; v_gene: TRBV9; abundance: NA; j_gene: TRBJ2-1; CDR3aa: CASSVYSGGFDEQFF; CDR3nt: TGTGCCAGCAGCGTATACAGCGGGGGGTTTGATGAGCAGTTCTTC
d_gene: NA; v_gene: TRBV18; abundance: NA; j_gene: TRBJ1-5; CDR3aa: CASSPGKTDQPQHF; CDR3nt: TGTGCCAGCTCACCAGGGAAAACGGATCAGCCCCAGCATTTT
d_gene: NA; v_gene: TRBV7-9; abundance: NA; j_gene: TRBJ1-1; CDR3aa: CASSLNPLEAFF; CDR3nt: TGTGCCAGCAGCCTCAATCCCCTTGAAGCTTTCTTT
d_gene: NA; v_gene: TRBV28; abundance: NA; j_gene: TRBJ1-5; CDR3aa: CASSSWGQGNQPQHF; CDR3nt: TGTGCCAGCAGTTCTTGGGGGCAAGGCAATCAGCCCCAGCATTTT
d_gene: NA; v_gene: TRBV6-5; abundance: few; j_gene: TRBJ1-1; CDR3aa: CASTSGFLNTEAFF; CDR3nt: TGTGCCAGCACTTCGGGATTTCTGAACACTGAAGCTTTCTTT
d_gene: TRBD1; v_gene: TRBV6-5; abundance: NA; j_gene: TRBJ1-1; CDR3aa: CASIPGQGARETFF; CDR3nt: TGTGCCAGCATCCCGGGACAGGGGGCGCGGGAAACTTTCTTT
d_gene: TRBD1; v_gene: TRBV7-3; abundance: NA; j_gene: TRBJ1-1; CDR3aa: CASSLLGQGQTQAFF; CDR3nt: TGTGCCAGCAGCTTATTGGGACAGGGCCAAACTCAAGCTTTCTTT
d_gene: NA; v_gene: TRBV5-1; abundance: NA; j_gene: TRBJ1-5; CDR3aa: CASSLAGVGQPQHF; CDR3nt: TGCGCCAGCAGCTTGGCTGGGGTGGGTCAGCCCCAGCATTTT
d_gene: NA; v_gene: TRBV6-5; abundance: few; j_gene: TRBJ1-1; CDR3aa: CASSYSRAEAFF; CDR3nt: TGTGCCAGCAGTTACTCGAGGGCTGAAGCTTTCTTT
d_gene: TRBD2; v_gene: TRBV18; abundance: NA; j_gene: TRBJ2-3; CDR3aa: CASSPPGTITDTQYF; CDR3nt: TGTGCCAGCTCACCACCCGGGACTATCACAGATACGCAGTATTTT
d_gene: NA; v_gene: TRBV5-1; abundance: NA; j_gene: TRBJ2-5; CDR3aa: CATKTGASPGETQYF; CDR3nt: TGCGCCACTAAAACCGGGGCTAGTCCGGGGGAGACCCAGTACTTC
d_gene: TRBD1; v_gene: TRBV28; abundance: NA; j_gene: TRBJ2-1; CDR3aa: CASRPGQGANEQFF; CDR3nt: TGTGCCAGCAGACCGGGACAGGGGGCCAATGAGCAGTTCTTC
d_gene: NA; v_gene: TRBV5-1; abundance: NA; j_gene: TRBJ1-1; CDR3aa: CASSFSNALEAFF; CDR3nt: TGCGCCAGCAGCTTTTCTAACGCCCTTGAAGCTTTCTTT
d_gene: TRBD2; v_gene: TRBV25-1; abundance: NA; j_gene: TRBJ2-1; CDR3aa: CASSEPPGLAGVNEQFF; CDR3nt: TGTGCCAGCAGTGAGCCCCCGGGACTAGCGGGAGTAAATGAGCAGTTCTTC
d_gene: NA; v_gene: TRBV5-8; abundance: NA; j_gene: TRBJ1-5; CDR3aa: CASVHLPRTALNQPQHF; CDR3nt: TGTGCCAGCGTTCACCTCCCCCGGACAGCTCTTAATCAGCCCCAGCATTTT
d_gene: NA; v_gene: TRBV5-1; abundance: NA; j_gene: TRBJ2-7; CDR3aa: CASRPRDNSYEQYF; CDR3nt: TGCGCCAGCAGACCACGGGACAACTCCTACGAGCAGTACTTC
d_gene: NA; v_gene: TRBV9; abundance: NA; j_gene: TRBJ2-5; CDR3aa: CASSEAHSGETQYF; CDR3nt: TGTGCCAGCAGCGAAGCACACTCGGGTGAGACCCAGTACTTC
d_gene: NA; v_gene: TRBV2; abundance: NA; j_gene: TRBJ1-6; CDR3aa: CATGPGLGSPLHF; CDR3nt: TGTGCCACCGGGCCAGGACTTGGCTCACCCCTCCACTTT
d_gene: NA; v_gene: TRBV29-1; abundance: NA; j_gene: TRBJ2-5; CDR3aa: CSAGRGNPETQYF; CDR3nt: TGCAGCGCTGGGCGCGGGAATCCAGAGACCCAGTACTTC